The 16 T cell receptor delta chains below were found in one sample sequenced in a study of γδ T cells in repeated Plasmodium falciparum infection (TCRdb year 2021). Vgamma9/Vdelta2+ and Vdelta2-negative gammadelta T cell populations were flow-sorted from peripheral blood mononuclear cells for bulk TCR repertoire analysis. Library preparation was by multiplex PCR. Sequencing was carried out with an Illumina MiSeq. After TCRdb called clones again from the public reads with CATT, rows with identical DNA were merged. This sample has approximately 50,000 delta-chain clones in its table, and around 2% of those were observed once. The ten largest clones take up roughly a quarter of the sample. The sequencing input was gamma-delta T cells from blood. The source is a pool of human donors (malaria-infected and uninfected, not separated).

The sample holds a few counts of this clone. TCRdb's protein, taken from a much larger clone, differs from this DNA's translation at residue 6, likely owing to a read error; the protein displayed comes from the DNA. This chain links TRDV1 with TRDJ1; D perhaps matches TRDD2 (6 bases). The J gene was missing in TCRdb and was found by matching the end of the DNA to germline. The germline V gene encodes CDR1 TSWWSYY and CDR2 QGS. Trimming removed 4 bases from V and 7 bases from J, with 34 bases in between. The CDR3 runs 20 residues. CDR3 DNA: TGTGCTCTTGGGGGATGCTCCGTATTCCTATACCGTAATGGCGACCTTAAACTCATCTTT. Translated: CALGGCSVFLYRNGDLKLIF.

This clone was found many times. The chain combines TRDV2 with TRDJ1; maybe TRDD3 (5 bases). The CDR3 sequence is 13 residues long. Germline assignment: CDR1 GEAIGNYY and CDR2 EKD. V was shortened by 0 bases and J by 2 bases, with 6 bases between the two germline ends. The CDR3 nucleotides are TGTGCCTGTGACACCTGGGGAACCGATAAACTCATCTTT. Amino acid sequence: CACDTWGTDKLIF.

This clone was observed at least ten times. The protein held in TCRdb is that of a much larger clone and does not match this DNA's translation at residue 19, likely because of a read error; the protein shown is translated from the DNA. The V gene is TRDV1, the J gene TRDJ1, with 10 nucleotides matching TRDD3. Since TCRdb gives no J gene, matching the DNA to germline was used here to assign it. CDR1 and CDR2 from the germline V gene are TSWWSYY and QGS. The CDR3 extends over 24 amino acids. The J segment lost 4 bases and the V segment lost 1 base, leaving 30 bases of the junction unmatched. The CDR3 spells CALGEPGKLPQTYWGIRGIDKLIF. As DNA, the CDR3 is TGTGCTCTTGGGGAACCGGGTAAGCTTCCTCAAACGTACTGGGGGATTAGGGGCATCGATAAACTCATCTTT.

This clone was observed at least ten times. This likely reflects a read error, since a far larger clone is one base away. This sample also contains other DNA sequences that code for the same CDR3. V usage is TRDV1 and J usage is TRDJ1; 13 bases are a match to TRDD3. The J gene, left out of TCRdb, was set here by checking the DNA against germline. V dropped 4 bases and J dropped 1; count of bases not matched to a gene: 33. The CDR3 contains 26 residues. Germline CDR1 is TSWWSYY and CDR2 is QGS. CDR3 amino acids: CALGAGFQVYYEFYWGIRGGTDKLIF. The CDR3 bases are TGTGCTCTTGGGGCAGGGTTCCAGGTCTACTACGAATTTTACTGGGGGATACGCGGGGGCACCGATAAACTCATCTTT.

With respect to this clone: A far more abundant clone sits one base away, making this likely a read error. The same CDR3 arises from other DNA sequences in this sample as well. V gene TRDV1 combines with J gene TRDJ1; the D gene is possibly TRDD2 (7 bases). TCRdb is silent on the J gene; assignment here came from matching the DNA to germline. The CDR3 sequence is 22 residues long. In germline, CDR1 is TSWWSYY, CDR2 QGS. Trimming pared 6 bases from V and 0 bases from J, leaving 35 bases between. The CDR3 protein is CALGAFVPTPSWGARYTDKLIF. In DNA form, the CDR3 reads TGTGCTCTTGGAGCCTTCGTTCCTACACCGAGTTGGGGGGCCCGGTACACCGATAAACTCATCTTT.

Points on this clone: Given a far larger clone just one base away, this is likely a sequencing read error. This same CDR3 is encoded by further DNA sequences in the sample. CDR3 coding DNA: TGTGCCTGTGACACCGGTGATGGGGGATACGCTGGGGCGAAACTCATCTTT. This gives the protein CACDTGDGGYAGAKLIF. This chain joins TRDV2 and TRDJ1; 11 bases map to TRDD3. Here the J gene came from matching the DNA to germline, since TCRdb omits it. In germline, CDR1 is GEAIGNYY, CDR2 EKD. The CDR3 contains 17 residues. V dropped 0 bases and J dropped 8; count of bases not matched to a gene: 13.

Turning to this clone: A far larger clone is one base from this, pointing to a likely read error. The sample has other DNA sequences that encode this CDR3 too. The J gene has no call, while the V gene is TRDV3; the table's D call TRDD3 went unverified against the DNA. The CDR3 extends over 21 amino acids. Per germline, CDR1 TVYSNPD and CDR2 GDNSRS (reference sequence). The CDR3 protein is CAFIINPRYIGGYAVADKLIF. CDR3 nucleotides: TGTGCCTTTATAATTAACCCTCGATACATTGGGGGATACGCTGTAGCCGATAAACTCATCTTC.

This clone has a handful of counts. One base separates it from a far larger clone, so it is likely a read error. Distinct nucleotide sequences in the sample also encode this CDR3. The rearrangement joins TRDV1 to TRDJ3, with D possibly TRDD3 on 6 matching bases. Here the J gene came from matching the DNA to germline, since TCRdb omits it. V was trimmed by 1 base and J by 1 base, leaving 23 bases between them. The CDR3 totals 22 residues. From germline, CDR1 is TSWWSYY and CDR2 QGS. Here the CDR3 reads CALGEHGLRRDIGSWDTRQMFF. As DNA, the CDR3 is TGTGCTCTTGGGGAACACGGCCTCAGGAGGGATATTGGATCCTGGGACACCCGACAGATGTTTTTC.

This clone was found a few times. TCRdb pairs this DNA with a much larger clone's protein that differs at residue 4, likely a read error; the protein shown was translated from the DNA. The chain employs TRAV38-2/DV8 and TRDJ1; 8 bases are shared with TRDD3. The CDR3 spans 19 residues. V was pared by 9 bases and J by 0 bases, with 22 bases of the junction left unmatched. Germline V CDR1 and CDR2: TSESDYY, QEAYKQQN. The CDR3 sequence is CAWARFNRYWGLYTDKLIF. The CDR3 DNA sequence: TGTGCTTGGGCCCGGTTTAATAGGTACTGGGGGTTGTACACCGATAAACTCATCTTT.

This clone was recorded at least ten times. TCRdb shows a much larger clone's protein in place of this DNA's translation, and the two differ at residue 5, likely through a read error; the protein shown is translated from the DNA. The genes are TRDV3 and TRDJ1; 9 nucleotides align to TRDD2. After removal of 1 base from V and 3 bases from J, the junction contained 21 bases not matched to a gene. The V gene's germline CDR1 is TVYSNPD and CDR2 GDNSRS (reference sequence). This CDR3 is built from 19 residues. CDR3 nucleotide sequence: TGTGCCTTTAAAGGAGGGCCCGAGAGCCTTCCTACGAGGTCCGATAAACTCATCTTT. The encoded protein is CAFKGGPESLPTRSDKLIF.

This clone has ten or more counts. The V call is TRDV2, the J call TRDJ1; no definite D call. Germline V gene sequence: CDR1 GEAIGNYY, CDR2 EKD. CDR3 size: 14 residues. V lost 0 bases, J lost 4 bases, and 11 bases lay in between. The CDR3: CACDTLGPHDKLIF. CDR3 sequence (DNA): TGTGCCTGTGACACCTTAGGCCCCCACGATAAACTCATCTTT.

This clone has more than one count but fewer than ten. This DNA translates differently at residue 17 from the TCRdb protein, which is that of a much larger clone; a read error is likely, and the protein shown is the DNA's own translation. The chain couples TRDV1 to TRDJ1; 9 bases line up with TRDD3. V was pared by 2 bases and J by 4 bases, with 26 bases of the junction left unmatched. This CDR3 contains 22 residues. From germline, CDR1 is TSWWSYY and CDR2 QGS. The CDR3, as DNA: TGTGCTCTTGGGGAAGCCCATCCGGTATTCCGGTACTGGGGGACATTGGTCGATAAACTCATCTTT. Translating it yields CALGEAHPVFRYWGTLVDKLIF.

This clone has only a few counts. This DNA translates differently at residue 8 from the TCRdb protein, which is that of a much larger clone; a read error is likely, and the protein shown is the DNA's own translation. The chain uses TRAV38-2/DV8 and TRDJ1; a possible D gene is TRDD3 (5 bases). In the absence of a J gene in TCRdb, the DNA was matched to germline to assign it here. Trimming removed 4 bases from V and 3 bases from J, with 16 bases in between. The V gene's germline CDR1 is TSESDYY and CDR2 QEAYKQQN. The CDR3 is 15 amino acids. The CDR3 DNA reads as TGTGCTTATAGGGGGACGGGGGTGATTCCCGATAAACTCATCTTT. Protein sequence: CAYRGTGVIPDKLIF.

This clone has a handful of counts. TCRdb's protein for this DNA is that of a much larger clone and differs from the translation at residue 11, likely a read error; the protein shown is the DNA translation. The chain carries TRDV2 and TRDJ1; 9 nucleotides line up with TRDD3. TCRdb leaves out the J gene; it was filled in here by matching the DNA to germline. From germline, CDR1 is GEAIGNYY and CDR2 EKD. The V and J ends lost 5 bases and 5 bases, in that order; junction bases with no gene match: 26. The CDR3 length is 20 residues. CDR3 coding DNA: TGTGCCTGTGGAGGGGGTCTGTACTGGGGGACACAAGGTCCGGCTGATAAACTCATCTTT. Amino acid sequence: CACGGGLYWGTQGPADKLIF.

This clone occurred many times. The TCRdb protein, from a much larger clone, departs from this DNA's translation at residue 6, likely by read error; the protein shown derives from the DNA. V is TRDV2 and J is TRDJ1; D is perhaps TRDD3 (5 bases). TCRdb carries no J gene annotation; the J gene was assigned here by matching the DNA with germline. The CDR3 is 19 amino acids. Germline CDR1 is GEAIGNYY and CDR2 is EKD. V was cut by 0 bases and J by 0 bases, with 22 bases left in between. The CDR3 protein is CACDTISGGSPSHTDKLIF. The CDR3 nucleotides are TGTGCCTGTGACACCATCTCGGGGGGGTCCCCGAGCCACACCGATAAACTCATCTTT.

This clone was seen repeatedly, ten times or more. V and J are TRDV1 and TRDJ1, with D maybe TRDD3 (5 bases). Trimming took off 3 bases at V and 2 bases at J, with 19 bases between the two ends. CDR3 length: 17 residues. CDR1 is TSWWSYY, CDR2 QGS, per germline. CDR3 DNA sequence: TGTGCTCTTGGGGAGTGGGATTGGCTGCTACATACCGATAAACTCATCTTT. The encoded protein is CALGEWDWLLHTDKLIF.